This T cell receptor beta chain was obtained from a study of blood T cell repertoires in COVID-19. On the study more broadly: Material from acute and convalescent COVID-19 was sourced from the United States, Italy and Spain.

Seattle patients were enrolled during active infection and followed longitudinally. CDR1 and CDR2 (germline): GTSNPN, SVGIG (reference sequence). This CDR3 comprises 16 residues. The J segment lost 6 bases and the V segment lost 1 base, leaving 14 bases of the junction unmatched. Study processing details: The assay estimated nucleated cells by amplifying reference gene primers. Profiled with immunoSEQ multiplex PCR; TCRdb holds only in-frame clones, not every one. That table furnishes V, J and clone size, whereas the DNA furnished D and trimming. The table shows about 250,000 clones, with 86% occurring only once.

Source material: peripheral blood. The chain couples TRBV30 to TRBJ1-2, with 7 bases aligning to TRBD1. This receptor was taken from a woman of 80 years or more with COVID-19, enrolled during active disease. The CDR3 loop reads CAWSAGSPGTAHGYTF. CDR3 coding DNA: TGTGCCTGGAGTGCCGGATCCCCCGGGACAGCCCATGGCTACACCTTC.